This T cell receptor beta chain was found in a study of blood T cells in healthy people across ages. The CDR3 runs 14 residues. Germline-derived CDR1 and CDR2 are SEHNR and FQNEAQ (reference sequence). The germline V and J ends were trimmed by 5 bases and 7 bases, with 14 bases remaining between them. The authors ran a second PCR of roughly 6 to 12 cycles using a sample-barcoded 5' primer and a J-beta primer mix. TCRdb re-called the 5' RACE reads with MiXCR, one entry per CDR3 protein. The sample has 1 million or so distinct CDR3 sequences, 40% to 55% seen once. This sequence joins TRBV7-9 and TRBJ1-4; D is perhaps TRBD1 (6 bases). The clonotype originates from an older woman in good health. Sample: blood. The CDR3, as DNA: TGTGCCAGCAGCCGACAGGCACCCTCTGAAAAACTGTTTTTT. This gives the protein CASSRQAPSEKLFF.